This T cell receptor (beta chain) was observed in a study of cytomegalovirus exposure and HLA in healthy donors. The roughly 120-subject validation cohort, separate from the roughly 670-subject first cohort, included the donors. This table comes from immunoSEQ multiplex PCR, and its TCRdb copy is limited to in-frame clones, with some not included. The data show approximately 150,000 clones, over 80% seen once. This clone showed up just once. The specimen sequenced was PBMCs. The receptor was isolated from a man aged 30-40 years in good health and CMV-seropositive.

The CDR3 is CSVEDRSDRSPEAFF. The CDR3 region has the DNA TGCAGCGTTGAAGATAGAAGCGACAGGTCTCCTGAAGCTTTCTTT. The genes are TRBV29-1 and TRBJ1-1, with a possible D match to TRBD1 (6 bases). Germline assignment: CDR1 SQVTM and CDR2 ANQGSEA. This CDR3 is 15 amino acids long. The germline V and J ends were trimmed by 0 bases and 6 bases, with 17 bases remaining between them.